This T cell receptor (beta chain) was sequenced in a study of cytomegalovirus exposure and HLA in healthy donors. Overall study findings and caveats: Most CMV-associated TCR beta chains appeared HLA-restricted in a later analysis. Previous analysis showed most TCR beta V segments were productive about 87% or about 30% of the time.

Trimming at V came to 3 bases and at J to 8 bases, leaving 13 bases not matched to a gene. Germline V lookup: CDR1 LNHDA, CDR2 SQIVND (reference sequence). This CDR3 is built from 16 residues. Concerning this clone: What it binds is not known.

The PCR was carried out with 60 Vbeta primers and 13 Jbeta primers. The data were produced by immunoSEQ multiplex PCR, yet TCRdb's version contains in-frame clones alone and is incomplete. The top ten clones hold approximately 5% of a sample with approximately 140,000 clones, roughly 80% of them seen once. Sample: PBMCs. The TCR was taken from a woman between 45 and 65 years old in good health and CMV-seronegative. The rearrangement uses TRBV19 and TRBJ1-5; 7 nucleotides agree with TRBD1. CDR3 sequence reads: CASSIRPPDRKKPQHF. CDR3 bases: TGTGCCAGTAGTATCCGCCCCCCGGACAGGAAAAAGCCCCAGCATTTT.